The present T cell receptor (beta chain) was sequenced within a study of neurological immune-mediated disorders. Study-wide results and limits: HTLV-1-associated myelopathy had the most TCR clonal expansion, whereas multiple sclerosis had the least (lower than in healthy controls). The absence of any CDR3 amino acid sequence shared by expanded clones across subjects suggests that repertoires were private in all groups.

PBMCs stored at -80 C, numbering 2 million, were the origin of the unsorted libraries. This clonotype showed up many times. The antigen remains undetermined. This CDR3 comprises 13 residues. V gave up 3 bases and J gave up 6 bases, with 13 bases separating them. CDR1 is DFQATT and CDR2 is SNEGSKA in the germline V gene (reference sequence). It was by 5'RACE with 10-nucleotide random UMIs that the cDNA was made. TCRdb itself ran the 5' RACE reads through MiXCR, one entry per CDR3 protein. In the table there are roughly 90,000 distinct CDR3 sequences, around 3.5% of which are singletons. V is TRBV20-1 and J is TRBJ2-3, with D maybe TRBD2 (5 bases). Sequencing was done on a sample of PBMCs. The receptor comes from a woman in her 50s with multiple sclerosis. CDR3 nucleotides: TGCAGTGCTAGTCCTCCCCGCGGGGATACGCAGTATTTT. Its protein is CSASPPRGDTQYF.